This passage covers 8 T cell receptor beta chains from one sample sequenced in a study of T cell responses to AZD1222 COVID-19 vaccine. Profiling relied on immunoSEQ multiplex PCR, and the TCRdb table lists in-frame clones only, not all of them. The data show 90,000 to 120,000 clones, approximately 91% seen once. This specimen was peripheral blood, taken on day 0 of AZD1222 vaccination. These receptors were obtained from an adult in good health.

This chain's CDR3 is CASSEAGRNQPQHF. The CDR3 region has the DNA TGCGCCAGCAGTGAAGCAGGGAGGAATCAGCCCCAGCATTTT. The chain combines TRBV10-1 with TRBJ1-5, with a tentative D call TRBD1 (5 bases). Trimming removed 3 bases from V and 4 bases from J, with 10 bases in between. The CDR3 is 14 residues long. Per the germline V gene, CDR1 is WNHNN and CDR2 is SYGVQD (reference sequence).

CDR3 protein: CSVAGHYTDTQYF. CDR3 nucleotides: TGCAGCGTTGCGGGGCACTACACAGATACGCAGTATTTT. The rearrangement joins TRBV29-1 to TRBJ2-3; D is possibly TRBD1 or TRBD2 (5 bases each). Germline assignment: CDR1 SQVTM and CDR2 ANQGSEA. Trimming shortened V by 4 bases and J by 2 bases, and 10 bases separated the two germline ends. The length of the CDR3 is 13 residues.

The chain is built from TRBV3-1 (or the pseudogene TRBV3-2) and TRBJ2-3; 11 bases fit TRBD2. The CDR3 is made up of 18 amino acids. Germline V CDR1 and CDR2: LGHDT, YNNKEL (reference sequence). V lost 3 bases, J lost 7 bases, and 15 bases stayed unmatched. The CDR3 loop reads CASSHLPSLAGGINTQYF. The CDR3 coding sequence is TGTGCCAGCAGCCACCTCCCGTCGTTAGCGGGGGGGATTAATACGCAGTATTTT.

The chain carries TRBV5-6 and TRBJ1-2, with a possible D match to TRBD1 (6 bases). Deletions cut 2 bases from V and 8 bases from J, with 10 bases between. Germline assignment: CDR1 SGHDT and CDR2 YYEEEE. This CDR3 has 12 amino acids. CDR3 sequence (DNA): TGTGCCAGCAGCTTCGGTACAGGGGGCTACACCTTC. Protein sequence: CASSFGTGGYTF.

V usage is TRBV2 and J usage is TRBJ2-3; 11 bases are shared with TRBD2. The CDR3 sequence is 15 residues long. The V and J ends lost 7 bases and 1 base, in that order; junction bases with no gene match: 4. Germline CDR1 is SNHLY and CDR2 is FYNNEI. CDR3 amino acids: CASTLTSGGTDTQYF. CDR3 coding DNA: TGTGCCAGCACCTTGACTAGCGGGGGCACAGATACGCAGTATTTT.

The V and J genes are TRBV2 and TRBJ1-1; D is possibly TRBD1 (6 bases). Per germline, CDR1 SNHLY and CDR2 FYNNEI. This CDR3 region has 14 residues. Trimming removed 6 bases from V and 4 bases from J, with 15 bases in between. Here the CDR3 DNA reads TGTGCCAGCAGAAAGCGGCAGGGGAGCACTGAAGCTTTCTTT. Translated, it gives CASRKRQGSTEAFF.

The chain carries TRBV27 and TRBJ1-1, with D hard to call. V shed 5 bases and J shed 2 bases, with 18 bases lying between them. The CDR3 covers 16 residues. Looked up from germline, CDR1 is MNHEY and CDR2 is SMNVEV (reference sequence). The CDR3 protein is CASSPLFSGSNTEAFF. Here the CDR3 DNA reads TGTGCCAGCAGTCCCCTTTTTTCCGGCAGTAACACTGAAGCTTTCTTT.

V usage is TRBV28 and J usage is TRBJ1-2, with D perhaps TRBD1 (6 bases). Germline V gives CDR1 MDHEN, CDR2 SYDVKM. Trimming shortened V by 5 bases and J by 0 bases, and 10 bases separated the two germline ends. The CDR3 runs 14 residues. The CDR3 sequence is CASSTGTTNYGYTF. The DNA of the CDR3 is TGTGCCAGCAGTACAGGGACAACTAACTATGGCTACACCTTC.